The next 20 T cell receptor beta chains were all read from a single sample in a study of blood T cell repertoires in COVID-19. Libraries were prepared by immunoSEQ multiplex PCR; TCRdb keeps only in-frame clonotypes and omits some of them. The repertoire holds about 59,000 clones, with 91% as singletons. Sequencing was done on a sample of peripheral blood. These receptors all stem from a human donor in a cohort sampled during active COVID-19.

This rearrangement joins TRBV11-2 to TRBJ2-7, with 8 positions matching TRBD1. The ends lost 2 bases at V and 4 bases at J; junction bases unmatched: 7. CDR3 length equals 15 residues. The germline CDR1 and CDR2 sequences are SGHAT and FQNNGV. CDR3 in DNA: TGTGCCAGCAGCTTAACCCCAGGGGGCTCTTACGAGCAGTACTTC. Residues: CASSLTPGGSYEQYF.

The V call is TRBV7-8, the J call TRBJ2-1; D gene ambiguous. Germline-derived CDR1 and CDR2 are SGHVS and FQNEAQ. The CDR3 runs to 14 residues. V gave up 5 bases and J gave up 5 bases, with 13 bases separating them. The CDR3, as DNA: TGTGCCAGCAGCCCGTTGGGCCGAAACAATGAGCAGTTCTTC. Translated: CASSPLGRNNEQFF.

The chain couples TRBV28 to TRBJ1-1, with D tentatively TRBD1 (5 bases). Germline assignment: CDR1 MDHEN and CDR2 SYDVKM. Deletions cut 5 bases from V and 3 bases from J, with 10 bases between. The CDR3 totals 13 residues. CDR3 region: CASSGAGDTEAFF. The DNA for the CDR3 is TGTGCCAGCAGTGGGGCTGGGGACACTGAAGCTTTCTTT.

The V call is TRBV5-1, the J call TRBJ1-6, with D perhaps TRBD1 (5 bases). Trimming stripped 0 bases from V and 4 bases from J, with 8 bases between. This CDR3 has 15 amino acids. Germline lookup yields CDR1 SGHRS and CDR2 YFSETQ. The CDR3 sequence is CASSLASGYNSPLHF. The DNA for the CDR3 is TGCGCCAGCAGCTTGGCGTCAGGGTATAATTCACCCCTCCACTTT.

This chain uses TRBV19 with TRBJ1-5; D unresolved. The CDR3 spans 16 residues. Trimming took off 8 bases at V and 3 bases at J, with 20 bases between the two ends. Germline values: CDR1 LNHDA, CDR2 SQIVND (reference sequence). CDR3 residues: CASDGARGNHNQPQHF. CDR3 sequence (DNA): TGTGCCAGTGATGGCGCCCGAGGGAATCACAATCAGCCCCAGCATTTT.

The chain links TRBV7-3 to TRBJ2-2; D might be TRBD2 (5 bases). This CDR3 region has 15 residues. CDR1 and CDR2 (germline): SGHTA, FQGTGA. V lost 3 bases and J lost 6, with 14 bases in between. In DNA, the CDR3 is TGTGCCAGCAGCTTCGCCTATGAGGGTGCCGGGGAGCTGTTTTTT. Amino acids: CASSFAYEGAGELFF.

The count of this clone is one. The chain recombines TRBV6-5 with TRBJ2-7; 10 positions agree with TRBD1. The CDR3 has 15 residues. The junction had 8 bases not matched to a gene; V was cut back by 5 bases and J by 4 bases. Looked up from germline, CDR1 is MNHEY and CDR2 is SVGAGI. The CDR3 loop reads CASSRMGGQGYEQYF. The CDR3 region has the DNA TGTGCCAGCAGTCGTATGGGGGGACAGGGGTACGAGCAGTACTTC.

This clone was counted once. The CDR3 region is CATSRGGSGVNNEQFF. DNA for the CDR3: TGTGCCACCAGCAGAGGTGGGAGCGGGGTTAACAATGAGCAGTTCTTC. The chain carries TRBV15 and TRBJ2-1; 7 bases are shared with TRBD2. CDR3 length: 16 residues. Germline V CDR1 and CDR2: LNHNV, YYDKDF (reference sequence). Trimming at V came to 1 base and at J to 5 bases, leaving 8 bases not matched to a gene.

V usage is TRBV19 and J usage is TRBJ1-1; D is perhaps TRBD1 (5 bases). The CDR3 has 15 residues. Germline V lookup: CDR1 LNHDA, CDR2 SQIVND (reference sequence). Trimming shortened V by 2 bases and J by 0 bases, and 10 bases separated the two germline ends. CDR3 protein: CASSIQGSLNTEAFF. The CDR3 nucleotides are TGTGCCAGTAGTATACAGGGTTCCCTGAACACTGAAGCTTTCTTT.

This chain connects TRBV3-1 (or the pseudogene TRBV3-2) to TRBJ1-6, with TRBD1 as a possible D gene (5 bases). CDR3 length: 16 amino acids. The germline V gene has CDR1 LGHDT and CDR2 YNNKEL (reference sequence). Trimming left V 1 base short and J 4 bases short, with 11 bases between. The CDR3 is CASSQGGALYNSPLHF. The DNA for the CDR3 is TGTGCCAGCAGCCAAGGCGGGGCTTTATATAATTCACCCCTCCACTTT.

CDR3 bases: TGTGCCAGCAGTTACCTCGACACCCTGAACACCGGGGAGCTGTTTTTT. Residues: CASSYLDTLNTGELFF. The chain employs TRBV6-5 and TRBJ2-2; D is ambiguous. The V end was cut by 2 bases, the J end by 1 base, with 11 bases between. Germline V gene lookup returns CDR1 MNHEY and CDR2 SVGAGI. The CDR3 runs to 16 residues.

This rearrangement joins TRBV7-3 to TRBJ2-2, with TRBD2 as a possible D gene (5 bases). The CDR3 sequence is 16 residues long. Germline V gives CDR1 SGHTA, CDR2 FQGTGA. V was pared by 0 bases and J by 0 bases, with 8 bases between. The CDR3 is CASSLTGSPNTGELFF. In DNA, the CDR3 is TGTGCCAGCAGCTTAACTGGGAGTCCGAACACCGGGGAGCTGTTTTTT.

The chain is built from TRBV2 and TRBJ2-7, with 9 bases matching TRBD1. Per the germline V gene, CDR1 is SNHLY and CDR2 is FYNNEI. This CDR3 is 13 amino acids long. Trimming cost V 4 bases and J 6 bases; bases outside gene matches: 4. CDR3 residues: CASSVGTGTEQYF. CDR3 in DNA: TGTGCCAGCAGTGTTGGGACAGGGACCGAGCAGTACTTC.

This clone was detected only a few times. The chain is built from TRBV4-3 and TRBJ2-5; 15 bases fit TRBD2. The germline gives CDR1 LGHNA, CDR2 YSLEER. Trimming at V came to 0 bases and at J to 5 bases, leaving 10 bases not matched to a gene. The CDR3 loop spans 19 amino acids. The CDR3 DNA reads as TGCGCCAGCAGCCAAGATCGAGGACTAGCGGGGGGGAGGTGGGAGACCCAGTACTTC. This sequence encodes CASSQDRGLAGGRWETQYF.

The rearrangement links TRBV19 to TRBJ2-1; 7 bases match TRBD2. The CDR3 covers 15 residues. Germline V gene lookup returns CDR1 LNHDA and CDR2 SQIVND (reference sequence). The J segment lost 6 bases and the V segment lost 6 bases, leaving 11 bases of the junction unmatched. The CDR3 is CASRDWGGSGNEQFF. The CDR3 DNA sequence: TGTGCCAGTAGAGACTGGGGCGGGAGTGGCAATGAGCAGTTCTTC.

The chain recombines TRBV5-1 with TRBJ1-1; D possibly corresponds to TRBD1 (5 bases). The CDR3 is 14 amino acids. CDR1 SGHRS and CDR2 YFSETQ come from the germline V gene. V was pared by 3 bases and J by 1 base, with 10 bases between. The CDR3 region is CASSSRQQNTEAFF. As DNA, the CDR3 is TGCGCCAGCAGCTCTCGACAGCAGAACACTGAAGCTTTCTTT.

V gene TRBV14 combines with J gene TRBJ2-7; 12 bases agree with TRBD2. The CDR3 has 16 residues. V was pared by 2 bases and J by 5 bases, with 7 bases of the junction left unmatched. In germline, CDR1 is SGHDN, CDR2 FVKESK. CDR3 bases: TGTGCCAGCAGCCAACACCGACTAGCGGGAGCTGACGAGCAGTACTTC. This gives the protein CASSQHRLAGADEQYF.

The chain joins TRBV24-1 to TRBJ2-1, with D tentatively TRBD2 (5 bases). V dropped 1 base and J dropped 1 base, with 13 bases sitting between them. Germline V lookup: CDR1 KGHDR, CDR2 SFDVKD. The CDR3 loop spans 17 amino acids. Written as DNA, the CDR3 is TGTGCCACCAGTGATTTTAGTGGCGGGCGTTCCTACAATGAGCAGTTCTTC. Its protein product is CATSDFSGGRSYNEQFF.

The chain has TRBV4-3 and TRBJ2-3, with 13 bases that match TRBD2. The CDR3 extends over 18 amino acids. Trimming at V came to 4 bases and at J to 4 bases, leaving 11 bases not matched to a gene. Germline lookup yields CDR1 LGHNA and CDR2 YSLEER. This CDR3 is CASSLGTSGVILPDTQYF. CDR3 sequence (DNA): TGCGCCAGCAGCCTGGGGACTAGCGGGGTAATCCTCCCAGATACGCAGTATTTT.

The CDR3 DNA reads TGCGCCAGCAGCTTGGTGGCAGGGAAAAACATTCAGTACTTC. This codes for CASSLVAGKNIQYF. The chain joins TRBV5-1 to TRBJ2-4, with D maybe TRBD1 (5 bases). The V and J ends lost 0 bases and 4 bases respectively, with 8 bases between them. Per the germline V gene, CDR1 is SGHRS and CDR2 is YFSETQ. This CDR3 contains 14 residues.